The following is a T cell receptor (beta chain) sequence with its context. This clone was seen more than once but under ten times. Its cognate antigen has yet to be identified. Qualities for individual bases were not recorded, and no much larger clone is one base off. These data come from a study of monozygotic twins with cystic fibrosis (dated by TCRdb to about 2021). About the full investigation: Barcoded libraries were prepared with roughly 15 PCR cycles from about 3 micrograms of fragmented DNA. To assess genetic influence on V and J gene usage, the study compared TCR beta repertoires within and across 16 monozygotic twin pairs with cystic fibrosis. The cohort comprised ten female and six male twin pairs aged about 2.0 to 40 years, median about 9.4 years, mostly children and adolescents. Twins were ranked among 800 to 1,200 cohort participants for weight-for-height and FEVPerc (FEV1 disease centile) on the day of blood sampling. Data for three of the twin pairs had been reported earlier in a different context. The investigation overall reported the following: Only a small cohort was studied, and no association of shared CDR3 numbers with age, concordance or disease severity was found. Simpson clonality was found to be generally low (median around 0.0095), suggesting a naive-dominated repertoire, although higher clonality was observed in the most severely affected patients. V gene usage was most similar to the co-twin in 13 of 16 pairs, and J usage was most similar to the co-twin in 8 of 16 pairs, which suggests genetic constraints. Monozygotic CF twin pairs shared significantly more nucleotide-identical clonotypes within each pair than unrelated CF individuals shared with one another (P = 0.000026, Mann-Whitney).

The twin pairs came from the European Cystic Fibrosis Twin and Sibling Study Cohort, which recruited patients from 158 CF clinics across 14 European countries. Both zygosity and CFTR genotype were checked in-house, and zygosity was tested with multiplex PCR across nine short tandem repeat loci. Peripheral blood was sampled from each twin, and clinical parameters were recorded on the day of blood sampling. Phenol/chloroform extraction was used to isolate genomic DNA from peripheral blood cells, and the DNA was then kept in TE buffer at 4 degrees C. V and J lose 5 bases and 6 bases, and a span of 14 bases separates them. Taken from cysteine to phenylalanine, the CDR3 has 15 residues. Only CDR3 DNA remains: 45 bases, in frame from the first base. For CDR1 and CDR2, the germline V gene lists SGHNT and YENEEA. TCR beta CDR3 regions were amplified by multiplex PCR using the immunoSEQ immune profiling system, following the manufacturer's instructions. An Illumina NextSeq system was used for sequencing. In the source study's methods: Sequence data were processed on the immunoSEQ Analyzer platform, and clonality was computed as the square root of Simpson's index of productive rearrangements. Jensen-Shannon distance served as the measure of similarity in V and J usage, while OLGA was used to compute CDR3 generation probabilities. Shared CDR3 sequences were searched in the immuneACCESS database (August 2020) and in VDJdb (December 2020). Not all clones reach the TCRdb copy of this immuneACCESS table, which keeps in-frame sequences only. Checked studies attribute under half of the gap to unresolved V genes and leave the rest unexplained. V, J and clone size are those of that table, while D and trimming were read from the DNA. The sample records around 27,000 clones, just over 90% of which are singletons. Approximately 0.5% of the sample is in the top ten clones.

Recombination joined TRBV11-3 with TRBJ1-6; confidence is insufficient to name the D gene. The sequence was collected from a girl aged 2-10 years with cystic fibrosis. Sequencing used blood. The CDR3: CASSPGGLTNSPLHF. Read as DNA, the sequence is TGTGCCAGCAGCCCAGGAGGACTGACTAATTCACCCCTCCACTTT.